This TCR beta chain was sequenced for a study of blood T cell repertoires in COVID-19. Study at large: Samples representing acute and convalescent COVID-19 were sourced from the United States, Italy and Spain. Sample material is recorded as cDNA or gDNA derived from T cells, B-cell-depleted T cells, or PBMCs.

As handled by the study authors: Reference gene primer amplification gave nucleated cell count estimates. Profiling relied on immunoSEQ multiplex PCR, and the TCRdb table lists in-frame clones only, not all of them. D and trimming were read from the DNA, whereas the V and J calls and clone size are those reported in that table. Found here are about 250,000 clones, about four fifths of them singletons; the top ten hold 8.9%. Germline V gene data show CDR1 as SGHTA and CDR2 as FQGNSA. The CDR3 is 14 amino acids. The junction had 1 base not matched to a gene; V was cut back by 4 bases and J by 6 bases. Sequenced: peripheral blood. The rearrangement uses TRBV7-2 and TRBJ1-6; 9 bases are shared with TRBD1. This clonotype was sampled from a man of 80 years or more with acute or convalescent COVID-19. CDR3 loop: CASSWDRANSPLHF. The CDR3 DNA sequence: TGTGCCAGCAGCTGGGACAGGGCTAATTCACCCCTCCACTTT.